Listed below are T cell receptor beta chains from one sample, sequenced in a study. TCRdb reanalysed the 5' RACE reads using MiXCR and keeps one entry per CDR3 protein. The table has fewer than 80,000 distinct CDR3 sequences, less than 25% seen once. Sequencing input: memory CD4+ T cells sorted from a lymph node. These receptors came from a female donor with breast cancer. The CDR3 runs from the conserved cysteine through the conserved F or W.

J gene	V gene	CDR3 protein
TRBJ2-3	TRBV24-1	CATSALRGPSRGGDTQYF
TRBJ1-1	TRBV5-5	CASSLFRAENTEAFF
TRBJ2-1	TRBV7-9	CASSPRGGRGPYNEQFF
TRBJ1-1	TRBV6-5	CASSYGTGPAEAFF
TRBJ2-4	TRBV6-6	CASSPRDRVNIQYF
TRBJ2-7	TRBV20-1	CSARDPRASSYEQYF
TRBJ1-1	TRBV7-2	CASSSYPGGITEAFF
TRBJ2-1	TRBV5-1	CASSLAKASSYNEQFF
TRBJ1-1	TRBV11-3	CASSLGRWGRGPEAFF
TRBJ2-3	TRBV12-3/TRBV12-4	CASSRPQISAGFATDTQYF
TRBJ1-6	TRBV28	CASGDVTLANSPLHF
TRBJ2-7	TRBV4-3	CASSQEYPPYEQYF
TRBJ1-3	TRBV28	CASSSTGGSGNTIYF
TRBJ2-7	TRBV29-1	CSVEGTSGLGSSYEQYF
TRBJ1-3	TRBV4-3	CASSPGPVSGNTIYF
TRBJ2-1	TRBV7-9	CASSFIVDEQFF
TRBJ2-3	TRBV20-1	CSAFPGLAGWKQYF